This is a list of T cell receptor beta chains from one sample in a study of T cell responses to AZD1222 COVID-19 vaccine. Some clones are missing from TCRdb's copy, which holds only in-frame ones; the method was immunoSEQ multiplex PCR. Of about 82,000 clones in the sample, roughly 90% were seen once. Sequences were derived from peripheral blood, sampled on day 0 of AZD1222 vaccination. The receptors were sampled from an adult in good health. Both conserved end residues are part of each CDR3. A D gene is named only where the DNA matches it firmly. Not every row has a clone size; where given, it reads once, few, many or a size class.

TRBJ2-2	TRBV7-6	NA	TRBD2	TGTGCCAGCAGCTTATTTGGCAGCGGGGGTCACTACGGCACCGGGGAGCTGTTTTTT	CASSLFGSGGHYGTGELFF
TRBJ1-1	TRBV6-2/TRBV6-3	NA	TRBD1	TGTGCCAGCAGTCTGTCCGGGACAGGGGCGGGTGAAGCTTTCTTT	CASSLSGTGAGEAFF
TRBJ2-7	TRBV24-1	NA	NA	TGTGCCACCAGTGTAGGGGTGGGGAACGAGCAGTACTTC	CATSVGVGNEQYF
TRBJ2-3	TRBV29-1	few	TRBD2	TGCAGCGTTGGAAGTGGGAGCGGGGGGGCCCCCCACACAGATACGCAGTATTTT	CSVGSGSGGAPHTDTQYF
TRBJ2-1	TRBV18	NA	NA	TGTGCCAGCTCACCACAGGGCTCCCTTGGCAATGAGCAGTTCTTC	CASSPQGSLGNEQFF
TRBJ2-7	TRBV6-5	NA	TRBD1	TGTGCCAGCTTGGGGGACAGGGACTACGAGCAGTACTTC	CASLGDRDYEQYF
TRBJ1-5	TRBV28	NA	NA	TGTGCCAGCAATAGCATGGGGGGGAATCAGCCCCAGCATTTT	CASNSMGGNQPQHF
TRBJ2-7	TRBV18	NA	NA	TGTGCCAGCTCACCTGGCAGGGAAAACTACGAGCAGTACTTC	CASSPGRENYEQYF
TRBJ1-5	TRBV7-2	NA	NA	TGTGCCAGCAGCTCGATGGGGGGGAACCAGCCCCAGCATTTT	CASSSMGGNQPQHF
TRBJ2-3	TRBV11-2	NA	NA	TGTGCCAGCAGCTTAGAGGGCGTCGGCACAGATACGCAGTATTTT	CASSLEGVGTDTQYF
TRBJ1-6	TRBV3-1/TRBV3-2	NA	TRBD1	TGTGCCAGCAGCCTTACAGGGGTGGGTTCACCCCTCCACTTT	CASSLTGVGSPLHF
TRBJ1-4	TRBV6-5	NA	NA	TGTGCCAGCAGTTACGGTCAGCGTGCAACTAATGAAAAACTGTTTTTT	CASSYGQRATNEKLFF
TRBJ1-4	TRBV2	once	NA	TGTGCCAGCAGTGAGATGGCCAGTCCTAATGAAAAACTGTTTTTT	CASSEMASPNEKLFF
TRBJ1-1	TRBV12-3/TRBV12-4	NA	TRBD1	TGTGCCAGCAGTACTCAGGGGGGCACTGAAGCTTTCTTT	CASSTQGGTEAFF
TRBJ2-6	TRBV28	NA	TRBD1	TGTGCCAGCAGTGCCCCAGGGGGCGCTGGGGCCAACGTCCTGACTTTC	CASSAPGGAGANVLTF
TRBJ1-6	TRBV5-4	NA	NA	TGTGCCAGCAGCTTGGATAAACAGGGATTTTCCTCCTATAATTCACCCCTCCACTTT	CASSLDKQGFSSYNSPLHF
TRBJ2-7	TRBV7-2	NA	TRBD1	TGTGCCAGCAGCTCCGTGGGACAGGGGAAGTCTGTCCAGTACTTC	CASSSVGQGKSVQYF
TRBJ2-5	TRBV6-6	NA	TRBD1	TGTGCCAGCAGTTCCCGACAGGGCGCAAGAGAGACCCAGTACTTC	CASSSRQGARETQYF
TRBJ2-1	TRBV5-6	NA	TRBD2	TGTGCCAGCAGCCCTCTGGCGGGGGGCGGGGATGAGCAGTTCTTC	CASSPLAGGGDEQFF
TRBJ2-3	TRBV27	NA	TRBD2	TGTGCCAGCAGTTTAGCGGGGGTCACAGATACGCAGTATTTT	CASSLAGVTDTQYF
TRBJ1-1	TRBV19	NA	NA	TGTGCCAGTGGTGGGACGCTCACCCCTAGGCGGACTGAAGCTTTCTTT	CASGGTLTPRRTEAFF
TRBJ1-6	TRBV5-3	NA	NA	TGTGCCAGAAGCAACCCCCGGGCCCATGGGGATTCACCCCTCCACTTT	CARSNPRAHGDSPLHF
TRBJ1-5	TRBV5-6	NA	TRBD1	TGTGCCAGCAGCCGGGGACAGCAAGCCAATCAGCCCCAGCATTTT	CASSRGQQANQPQHF
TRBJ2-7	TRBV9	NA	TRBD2	TGTGCCAGCAGCGTATGGGAGGGAGGCTACGAGCAGTACTTC	CASSVWEGGYEQYF
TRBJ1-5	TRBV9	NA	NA	TGTGCCAGCAGCCCCACGGGTACAGGAGGGCAGCCCCAGCATTTT	CASSPTGTGGQPQHF
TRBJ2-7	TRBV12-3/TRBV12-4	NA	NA	TGTGCCAGCAGGCCCGGGGGCTCCTACGAGCAGTACTTC	CASRPGGSYEQYF
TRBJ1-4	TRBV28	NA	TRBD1	TGTGCCAGCAGTCTACCGGGACAGGGTAATGAAAAACTGTTTTTT	CASSLPGQGNEKLFF
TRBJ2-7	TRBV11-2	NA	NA	TGTGCCAGCAGCCGACAGGTTGCCTACGAGCAGTACTTC	CASSRQVAYEQYF
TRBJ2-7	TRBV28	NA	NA	TGTGCCAGCAGTTTACCCCCGGGGGACTCCTACGAGCAGTACTTC	CASSLPPGDSYEQYF
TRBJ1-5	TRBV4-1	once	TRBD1	TGCGCCAGCAGAGGGACAGGGCAGCGGGCTCAGCATTTT	CASRGTGQRAQHF
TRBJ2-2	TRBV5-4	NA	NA	TGTGCCAGCAGCTTGGGACCAAACACCGGGGAGCTGTTTTTT	CASSLGPNTGELFF
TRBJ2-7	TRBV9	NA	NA	TGTGCCAGCAGCGTAGGTATCTACACCTACGAGCAGTACTTC	CASSVGIYTYEQYF
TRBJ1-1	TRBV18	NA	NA	TGTGCCAGCTCACCCTCGACAGTCAGAAACACTGAAGCTTTCTTT	CASSPSTVRNTEAFF
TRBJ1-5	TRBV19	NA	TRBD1	TGTGCCAGTACTACTGACAGGGGGAGCAATCAGCCCCAGCATTTT	CASTTDRGSNQPQHF
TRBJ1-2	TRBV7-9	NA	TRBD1	TGTGCCAGCAGCTTAGCGGGACAGGGTTATGGCTACACCTTC	CASSLAGQGYGYTF
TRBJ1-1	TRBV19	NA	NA	TGTGCCAGTAGTAACGCGGGGATATTGAACACTGAAGCTTTCTTT	CASSNAGILNTEAFF
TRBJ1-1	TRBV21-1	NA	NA	TGTGCCAGCAGCTTGATATGGCGGGGTACCACTGAAGCTTTCTTT	CASSLIWRGTTEAFF
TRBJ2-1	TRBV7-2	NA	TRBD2	TGTGCCAGCAGCCGGCCACTAGCGGGGGGAAAGGCTTCCTACAATGAGCAGTTCTTC	CASSRPLAGGKASYNEQFF
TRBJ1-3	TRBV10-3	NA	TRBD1	TGTGCCACCCGGACAGGAGGCTCTGGAAACACCATATATTTT	CATRTGGSGNTIYF
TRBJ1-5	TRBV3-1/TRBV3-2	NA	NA	TGTGCCAGCAGCCTAGGAGGGACCCTACGGGGCAATCAGCCCCAGCATTTT	CASSLGGTLRGNQPQHF
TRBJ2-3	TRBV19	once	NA	TGTGCCAGTAGTACCCCTACACGAGGTACGCAGTATTTT	CASSTPTRGTQYF
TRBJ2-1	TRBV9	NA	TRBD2	TGTGCCAGCAGCAAAAGCGGGGGGGCCTCCTACAATGAGCAGTTCTTC	CASSKSGGASYNEQFF
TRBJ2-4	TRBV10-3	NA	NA	TGTGCCATCAGTGAGGAGGGGGGTTTGGCCAAAAACATTCAGTACTTC	CAISEEGGLAKNIQYF
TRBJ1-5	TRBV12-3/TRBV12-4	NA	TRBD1	TGTGCCAGCAGGGGACAGGGAGGCCAGCCCCAGCATTTT	CASRGQGGQPQHF
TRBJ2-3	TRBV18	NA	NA	TGTGCCAGCTCACCAAGAGAGCGCACAGATACGCAGTATTTT	CASSPRERTDTQYF